The present entry profiles one TCR beta chain with its context. Its specificity is not known. This CDR3 is 14 amino acids long. Trimming took off 4 bases at V and 0 bases at J, with 9 bases between the two ends. The germline CDR1 and CDR2 sequences are SGHRS and YFSETQ. This PCR relied on a set of 60 Vbeta primers and 13 Jbeta primers. Data came from immunoSEQ multiplex PCR; TCRdb stores just in-frame clones and leaves some out. The repertoire table contains around 140,000 clones. This sample is drawn from a study of cytomegalovirus exposure and HLA in healthy donors. Broader study findings: It has been reported that TCR beta sequences accurately predicted the HLA-A and HLA-B alleles of most subjects. The listing of 150 to 200 TCR beta chains classed them as cytomegalovirus-associated.

The chain joins TRBV5-1 to TRBJ2-3; D unclear. The TCR comes from a woman in her fifties or sixties in good health and CMV-seronegative. The source material was PBMCs. The CDR3 DNA reads TGCGCCAGCAGCCCCCAGTCTAGCACAGATACGCAGTATTTT. This encodes CASSPQSSTDTQYF.